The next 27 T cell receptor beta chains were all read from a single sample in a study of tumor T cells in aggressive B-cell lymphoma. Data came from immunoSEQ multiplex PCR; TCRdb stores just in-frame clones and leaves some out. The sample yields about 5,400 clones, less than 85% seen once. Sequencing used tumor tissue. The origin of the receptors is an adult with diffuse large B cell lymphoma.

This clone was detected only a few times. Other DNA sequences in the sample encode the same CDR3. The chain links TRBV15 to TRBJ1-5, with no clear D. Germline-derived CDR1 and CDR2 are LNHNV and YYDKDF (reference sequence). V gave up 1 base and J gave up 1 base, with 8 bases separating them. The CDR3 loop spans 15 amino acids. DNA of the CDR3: TGTGCCACCAGCAGAGTACCGGTGAGCAATCAGCCCCAGCATTTT. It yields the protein CATSRVPVSNQPQHF. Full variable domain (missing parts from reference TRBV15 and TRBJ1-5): DAMVIQNPRYQVTQFGKPVTLSCSQTLNHNVMYWYQQKSSQAPKLLFHYYDKDFNNEADTPDNFQSRRPNTSFCFLDIRSPGLGDTAMYLCATSRVPVSNQPQHFGDGTRLSIL.

The CDR3 here is CASGPPGLARTDTQYF. The CDR3 DNA reads as TGTGCCAGCGGACCTCCGGGACTAGCGCGCACAGATACGCAGTATTTT. The chain recombines TRBV28 with TRBJ2-3; 10 nucleotides agree with TRBD2. Germline CDR1 and CDR2: MDHEN and SYDVKM. This CDR3 is built from 16 residues. The J segment lost 1 base and the V segment lost 8 bases, leaving 9 bases of the junction unmatched.

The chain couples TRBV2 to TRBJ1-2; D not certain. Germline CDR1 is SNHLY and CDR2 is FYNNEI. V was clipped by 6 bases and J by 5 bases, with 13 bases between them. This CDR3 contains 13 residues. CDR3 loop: CASSLVSVYGYTF. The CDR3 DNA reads TGTGCCAGCAGCCTTGTGTCTGTTTATGGCTACACCTTC.

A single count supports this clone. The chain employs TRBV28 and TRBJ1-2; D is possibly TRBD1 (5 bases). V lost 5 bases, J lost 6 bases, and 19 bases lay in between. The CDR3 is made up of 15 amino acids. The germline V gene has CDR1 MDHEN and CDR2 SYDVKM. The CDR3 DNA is TGTGCCAGCAGTCCCGAACGGACACCTTGGGATGGCTACACCTTC. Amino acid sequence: CASSPERTPWDGYTF.

The CDR3 coding sequence is TGTGCCAGCAGCCCCCGAGGCAGGGGGAGCGGGGAGACCCAGTACTTC. Its protein product is CASSPRGRGSGETQYF. The V call is TRBV7-9, the J call TRBJ2-5, with TRBD1 as a possible D gene (7 bases). V gave up 5 bases and J gave up 5 bases, with 21 bases separating them. CDR3 length equals 16 residues. The germline V gene has CDR1 SEHNR and CDR2 FQNEAQ (reference sequence). The full variable domain, with the rest looked up from reference TRBV7-9 and TRBJ2-5, is DTGVSQNPRHKITKRGQNVTFRCDPISEHNRLYWYRQTLGQGPEFLTYFQNEAQLEKSRLLSDRFSAERPKGSFSTLEIQRTEQGDSAMYLCASSPRGRGSGETQYFGPGTRLLVL.

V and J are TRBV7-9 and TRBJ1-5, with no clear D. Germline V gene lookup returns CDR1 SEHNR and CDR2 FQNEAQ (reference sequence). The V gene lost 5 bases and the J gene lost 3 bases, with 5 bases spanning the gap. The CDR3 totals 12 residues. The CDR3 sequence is CASSQNNQPQHF. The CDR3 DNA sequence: TGTGCCAGCAGCCAAAACAATCAGCCCCAGCATTTT.

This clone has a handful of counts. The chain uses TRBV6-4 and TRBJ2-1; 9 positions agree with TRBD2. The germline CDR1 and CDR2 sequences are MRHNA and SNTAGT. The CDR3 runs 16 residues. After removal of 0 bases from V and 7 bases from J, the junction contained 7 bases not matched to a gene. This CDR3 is CASSDSRLAVGNEQFF. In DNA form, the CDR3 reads TGTGCCAGCAGTGACTCCCGACTAGCGGTGGGGAATGAGCAGTTCTTC.

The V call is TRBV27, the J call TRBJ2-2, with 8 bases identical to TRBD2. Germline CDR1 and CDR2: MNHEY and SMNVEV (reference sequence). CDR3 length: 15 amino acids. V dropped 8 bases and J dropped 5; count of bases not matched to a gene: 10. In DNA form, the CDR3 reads TGTGCCAGCGCCACGGGGGGGAGACGGACCGGGGAGCTGTTTTTT. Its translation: CASATGGRRTGELFF.

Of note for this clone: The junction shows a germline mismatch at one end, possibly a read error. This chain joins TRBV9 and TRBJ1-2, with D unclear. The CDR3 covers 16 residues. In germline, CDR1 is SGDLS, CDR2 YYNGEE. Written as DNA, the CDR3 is TGTGTCAGCTCTCTACAGTACTCAAGAAAGATCTATGGCTACACCTTC. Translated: CVSSLQYSRKIYGYTF.

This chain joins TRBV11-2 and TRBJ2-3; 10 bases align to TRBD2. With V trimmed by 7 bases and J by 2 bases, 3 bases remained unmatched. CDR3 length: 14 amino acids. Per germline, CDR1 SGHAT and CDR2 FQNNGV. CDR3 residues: CASTGLAFTDTQYF. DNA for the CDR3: TGTGCCAGCACGGGACTAGCGTTCACAGATACGCAGTATTTT.

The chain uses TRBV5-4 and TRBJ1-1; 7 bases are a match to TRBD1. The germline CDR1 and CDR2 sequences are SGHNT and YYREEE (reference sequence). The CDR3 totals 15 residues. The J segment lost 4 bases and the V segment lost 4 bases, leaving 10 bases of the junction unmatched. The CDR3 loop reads CASSNRDRARTEAFF. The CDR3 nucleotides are TGTGCCAGCAGCAACCGAGACAGGGCCCGCACTGAAGCTTTCTTT.

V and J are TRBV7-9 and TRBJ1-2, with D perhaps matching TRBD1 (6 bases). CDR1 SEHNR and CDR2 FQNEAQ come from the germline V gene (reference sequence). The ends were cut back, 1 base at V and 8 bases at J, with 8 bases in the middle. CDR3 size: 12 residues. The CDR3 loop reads CASSLVGQGYTF. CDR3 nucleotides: TGTGCCAGCAGCTTAGTTGGACAGGGCTACACCTTC.

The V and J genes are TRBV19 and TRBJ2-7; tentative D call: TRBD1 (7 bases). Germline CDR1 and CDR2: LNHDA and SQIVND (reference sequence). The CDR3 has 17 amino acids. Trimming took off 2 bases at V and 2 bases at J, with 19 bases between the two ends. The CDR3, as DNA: TGTGCCAGTAGTATATCATCGTCGGAGGGACAGACCTACGAGCAGTACTTC. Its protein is CASSISSSEGQTYEQYF. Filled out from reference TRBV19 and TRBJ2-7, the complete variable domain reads DGGITQSPKYLFRKEGQNVTLSCEQNLNHDAMYWYRQDPGQGLRLIYYSQIVNDFQKGDIAEGYSVSREKKESFPLTVTSAQKNPTAFYLCASSISSSEGQTYEQYFGPGTRLTVT.

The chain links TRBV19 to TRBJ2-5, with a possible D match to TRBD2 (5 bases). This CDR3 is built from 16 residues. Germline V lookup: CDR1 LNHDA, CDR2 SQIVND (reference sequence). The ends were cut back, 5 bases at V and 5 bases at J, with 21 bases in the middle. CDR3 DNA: TGTGCCAGTAGTTCCCGTTCCCCGGAGGAGAAGGAGACCCAGTACTTC. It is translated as CASSSRSPEEKETQYF. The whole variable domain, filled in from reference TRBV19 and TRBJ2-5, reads DGGITQSPKYLFRKEGQNVTLSCEQNLNHDAMYWYRQDPGQGLRLIYYSQIVNDFQKGDIAEGYSVSREKKESFPLTVTSAQKNPTAFYLCASSSRSPEEKETQYFGPGTRLLVL.

The DNA for the CDR3 is TGTGCCAGCAGCCCCGGACTAGCGGCCTACGAGCAGTACTTC. Protein sequence: CASSPGLAAYEQYF. The rearrangement uses TRBV7-2 and TRBJ2-5; 10 nucleotides agree with TRBD2. Near its end, the DNA agrees better with TRBJ2-7, so the J call may be wrong. The CDR3 runs to 14 residues. CDR1 is SGHTA, CDR2 FQGNSA, per germline.

The CDR3 bases are TGTGCCAGCAGCTTCCGACTAGCGGGAACCTACGAGCAGTACTTC. Translation: CASSFRLAGTYEQYF. The J gene is TRBJ2-7, the V gene TRBV27; TRBD2 matches 11 bases. The V gene's germline CDR1 is MNHEY and CDR2 SMNVEV (reference sequence). V was pared by 6 bases and J by 2 bases, with 6 bases of the junction left unmatched. CDR3 length: 15 residues.

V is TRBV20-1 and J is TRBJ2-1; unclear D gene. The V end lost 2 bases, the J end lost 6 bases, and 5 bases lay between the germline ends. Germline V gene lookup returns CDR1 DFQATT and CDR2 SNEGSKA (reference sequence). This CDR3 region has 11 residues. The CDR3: CSARLSNEQFF. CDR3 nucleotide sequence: TGCAGTGCTAGACTCAGCAATGAGCAGTTCTTC.

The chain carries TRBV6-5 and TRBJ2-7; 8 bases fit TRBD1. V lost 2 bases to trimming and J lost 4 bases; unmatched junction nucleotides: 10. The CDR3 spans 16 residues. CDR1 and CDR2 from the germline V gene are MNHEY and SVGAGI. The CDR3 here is CASSYVAGGARYEQYF. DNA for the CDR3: TGTGCCAGCAGTTACGTGGCAGGGGGCGCAAGGTACGAGCAGTACTTC.

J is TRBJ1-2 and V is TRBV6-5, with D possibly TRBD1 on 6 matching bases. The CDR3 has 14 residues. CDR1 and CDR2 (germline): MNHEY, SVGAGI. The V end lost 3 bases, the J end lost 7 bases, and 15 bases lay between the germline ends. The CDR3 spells CASSYGGPGSGYTF. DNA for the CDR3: TGTGCCAGCAGTTATGGGGGCCCGGGGAGTGGCTACACCTTC.

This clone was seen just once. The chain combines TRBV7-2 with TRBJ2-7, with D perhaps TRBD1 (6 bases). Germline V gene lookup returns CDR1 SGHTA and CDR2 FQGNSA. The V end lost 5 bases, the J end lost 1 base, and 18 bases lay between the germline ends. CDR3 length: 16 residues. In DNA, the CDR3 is TGTGCCAGCAGCGACCGGGACAATCTTCGGTCCTACGAGCAGTACTTC. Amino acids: CASSDRDNLRSYEQYF. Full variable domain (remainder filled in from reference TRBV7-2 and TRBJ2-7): GAGVSQSPSNKVTEKGKDVELRCDPISGHTALYWYRQSLGQGLEFLIYFQGNSAPDKSGLPSDRFSAERTGGSVSTLTIQRTQQEDSAVYLCASSDRDNLRSYEQYFGPGTRLTVT.

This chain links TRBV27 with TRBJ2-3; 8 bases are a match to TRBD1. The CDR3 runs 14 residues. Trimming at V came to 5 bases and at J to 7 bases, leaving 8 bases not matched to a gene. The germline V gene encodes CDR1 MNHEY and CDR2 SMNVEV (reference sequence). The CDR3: CASSPYRGSHTQYF. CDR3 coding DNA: TGTGCCAGCAGTCCGTACAGGGGGAGCCATACGCAGTATTTT.

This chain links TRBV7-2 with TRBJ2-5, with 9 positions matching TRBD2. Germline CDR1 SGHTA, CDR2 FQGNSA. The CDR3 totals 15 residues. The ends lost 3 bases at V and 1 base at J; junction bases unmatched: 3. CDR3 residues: CASSFVAGAQETQYF. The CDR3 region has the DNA TGTGCCAGCAGCTTCGTAGCGGGGGCCCAAGAGACCCAGTACTTC. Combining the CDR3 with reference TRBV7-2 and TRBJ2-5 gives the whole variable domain GAGVSQSPSNKVTEKGKDVELRCDPISGHTALYWYRQSLGQGLEFLIYFQGNSAPDKSGLPSDRFSAERTGGSVSTLTIQRTQQEDSAVYLCASSFVAGAQETQYFGPGTRLLVL.

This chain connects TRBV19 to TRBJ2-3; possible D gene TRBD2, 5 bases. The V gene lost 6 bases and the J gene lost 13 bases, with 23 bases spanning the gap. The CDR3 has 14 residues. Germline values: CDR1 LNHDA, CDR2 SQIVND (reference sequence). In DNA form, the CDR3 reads TGTGCCAGTAGCACGGGCGGCGGGCAGGCGAAGGAGTATTTT. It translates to CASSTGGGQAKEYF.

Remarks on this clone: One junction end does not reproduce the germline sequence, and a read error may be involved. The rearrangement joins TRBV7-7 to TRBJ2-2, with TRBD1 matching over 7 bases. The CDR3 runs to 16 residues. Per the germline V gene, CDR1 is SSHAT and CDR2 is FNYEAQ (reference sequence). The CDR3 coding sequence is TGTGCTAGCAGCTTGGGACAGTTCGCGAACACCGGGGAGCTGTTTTTT. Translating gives CASSLGQFANTGELFF.

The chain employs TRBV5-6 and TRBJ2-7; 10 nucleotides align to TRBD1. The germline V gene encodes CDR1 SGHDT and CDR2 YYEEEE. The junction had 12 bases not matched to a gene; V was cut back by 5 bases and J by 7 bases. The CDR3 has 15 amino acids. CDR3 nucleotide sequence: TGTGCCAGCAGTTACCGGGACAGGGGATCTCGGGAGCAGTACTTC. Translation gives CASSYRDRGSREQYF.

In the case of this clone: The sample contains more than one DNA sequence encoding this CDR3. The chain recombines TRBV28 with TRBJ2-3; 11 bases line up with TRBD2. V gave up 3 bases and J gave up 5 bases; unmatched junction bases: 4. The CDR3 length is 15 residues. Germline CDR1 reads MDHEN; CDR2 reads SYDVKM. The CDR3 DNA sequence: TGTGCCAGCAGTTTGGGGGGACTAGCGGTAGATACGCAGTATTTT. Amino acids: CASSLGGLAVDTQYF.

CDR3 nucleotide sequence: TGTGCCAGCAGCTTAAAGGGACTGCCGAACTCCTACGAGCAGTACTTC. It codes for CASSLKGLPNSYEQYF. This rearrangement joins TRBV7-3 to TRBJ2-7; D is perhaps TRBD2 (6 bases). The CDR3 has 16 residues. Trimming took off 1 base at V and 0 bases at J, with 13 bases between the two ends. The germline gives CDR1 SGHTA, CDR2 FQGTGA.